These 7 T cell receptor beta chains originate from one sample sequenced in a study of shared clonotypes between healthy human individuals. The assay was immunoSEQ multiplex PCR, and TCRdb's table has in-frame clones only and misses some. The sample includes 450,000 to 650,000 clones, around three quarters of them seen just once. Sequences were obtained from PBMCs. The receptors stem from a woman aged 40 to 55 in good health. Some clones in this sample may be carry-over from other donors' samples.

The genes are TRBV7-2 and TRBJ1-1; unclear D gene. The CDR3 length is 12 residues. Germline CDR1 is SGHTA and CDR2 is FQGNSA. V was clipped by 5 bases and J by 4 bases, with 8 bases between them. CDR3 sequence (DNA): TGTGCCAGCAGCCTCGGCCCCACTGAAGCTTTCTTT. This codes for CASSLGPTEAFF.

J is TRBJ1-1 and V is TRBV10-3, with TRBD1 matching 7 bases. V shed 3 bases, J shed 6 bases, and the junction held 10 bases outside the gene matches. The CDR3 spans 15 residues. Looked up from germline, CDR1 is ENHRY and CDR2 is SYGVKD. The CDR3 loop reads CAISDLGRGSAEAFF. For the CDR3, the DNA is TGTGCCATCAGTGATTTGGGCAGGGGGTCGGCTGAAGCTTTCTTT.

This clone was observed many times. This rearrangement joins TRBV18 to TRBJ1-1; weak D call: TRBD1 (6 bases). The CDR3 sequence is 16 residues long. The V and J ends lost 4 bases and 1 base respectively, with 16 bases between them. Germline V gives CDR1 KGHSH, CDR2 LQKENI. For the CDR3, the DNA is TGTGCCAGCTCACTCACTATACTGACAGGGAACACTGAAGCTTTCTTT. It is translated as CASSLTILTGNTEAFF.

This clone was seen only once. Germline is not matched at one junction end, which may reflect a read error. CDR3 nucleotides: TGTGCCAGCAGAAACACACCCGGGACTATCCCGTGTCGGGGAGCTGTTTTT. It yields the protein CASRNTPGTIPCRGAVF. This sequence joins TRBV7-2 and TRBJ2-2, with 7 positions matching TRBD2. The germline V gene has CDR1 SGHTA and CDR2 FQGNSA. The CDR3 covers 17 residues. The whole variable domain, filled in from reference TRBV7-2 and TRBJ2-2, reads GAGVSQSPSNKVTEKGKDVELRCDPISGHTALYWYRQSLGQGLEFLIYFQGNSAPDKSGLPSDRFSAERTGGSVSTLTIQRTQQEDSAVYLCASRNTPGTIPCRGAVFGEGSRLTVL.

The chain uses TRBV15 and TRBJ2-5, with 9 bases identical to TRBD1. The CDR3 length is 14 residues. Germline V gene data show CDR1 as LNHNV and CDR2 as YYDKDF (reference sequence). After removal of 3 bases from V and 5 bases from J, the junction contained 4 bases not matched to a gene. In nucleotides, the CDR3 is TGTGCCACCAGCAGGAGACAGGGGGAGGAGACCCAGTACTTC. Translation: CATSRRQGEETQYF. Looking up the rest from reference TRBV15 and TRBJ2-5 gives the full variable domain: DAMVIQNPRYQVTQFGKPVTLSCSQTLNHNVMYWYQQKSSQAPKLLFHYYDKDFNNEADTPDNFQSRRPNTSFCFLDIRSPGLGDTAMYLCATSRRQGEETQYFGPGTRLLVL.

The rearrangement joins TRBV7-6 to TRBJ2-1; D perhaps matches TRBD2 (6 bases). CDR3 size: 14 residues. Germline values: CDR1 SGHVS, CDR2 FNYEAQ. Trimming took off 1 base at V and 7 bases at J, with 11 bases between the two ends. CDR3 nucleotide sequence: TGTGCCAGCAGCTTAGTGTGGGGGGAGAATGAGCAGTTCTTC. Amino acid sequence: CASSLVWGENEQFF.

V gene TRBV25-1 combines with J gene TRBJ1-1; D remains unclear. Germline-derived CDR1 and CDR2 are MGHDK and SYGVNS. This CDR3 spans 12 amino acids. The ends were cut back, 1 base at V and 3 bases at J, with 3 bases in the middle. The CDR3 is CASSELDTEAFF. The DNA of the CDR3 is TGTGCCAGCAGTGAATTAGACACTGAAGCTTTCTTT. The entire variable domain, with the rest obtained from reference TRBV25-1 and TRBJ1-1, is as follows: EADIYQTPRYLVIGTGKKITLECSQTMGHDKMYWYQQDPGMELHLIHYSYGVNSTEKGDLSSESTVSRIRTEHFPLTLESARPSHTSQYLCASSELDTEAFFGQGTRLTVV.